This T cell receptor (beta chain) originates from a study of blood T cells in healthy people across ages. Alongside a J-beta primer mix, a sample-barcoded 5' primer served in a second PCR lasting about 7 to 11 cycles. Each CDR3 protein gets one entry after TCRdb re-called the 5' RACE reads with MiXCR. The table lists over 700,000 distinct CDR3 sequences, approximately 55% of them singletons. Trimming cost V 4 bases and J 7 bases, with 14 bases left between them. CDR1 and CDR2 from the germline V gene are SGHRS and YFSETQ. CDR3 length: 14 amino acids. The sequence came from an elderly man in good health. Sequencing input: blood. V gene TRBV5-1 combines with J gene TRBJ2-2; D gene uncertain. CDR3: CASSRTDPGGELFF. CDR3 coding DNA: TGCGCCAGCAGCAGAACGGATCCCGGCGGGGAGCTGTTTTTT.